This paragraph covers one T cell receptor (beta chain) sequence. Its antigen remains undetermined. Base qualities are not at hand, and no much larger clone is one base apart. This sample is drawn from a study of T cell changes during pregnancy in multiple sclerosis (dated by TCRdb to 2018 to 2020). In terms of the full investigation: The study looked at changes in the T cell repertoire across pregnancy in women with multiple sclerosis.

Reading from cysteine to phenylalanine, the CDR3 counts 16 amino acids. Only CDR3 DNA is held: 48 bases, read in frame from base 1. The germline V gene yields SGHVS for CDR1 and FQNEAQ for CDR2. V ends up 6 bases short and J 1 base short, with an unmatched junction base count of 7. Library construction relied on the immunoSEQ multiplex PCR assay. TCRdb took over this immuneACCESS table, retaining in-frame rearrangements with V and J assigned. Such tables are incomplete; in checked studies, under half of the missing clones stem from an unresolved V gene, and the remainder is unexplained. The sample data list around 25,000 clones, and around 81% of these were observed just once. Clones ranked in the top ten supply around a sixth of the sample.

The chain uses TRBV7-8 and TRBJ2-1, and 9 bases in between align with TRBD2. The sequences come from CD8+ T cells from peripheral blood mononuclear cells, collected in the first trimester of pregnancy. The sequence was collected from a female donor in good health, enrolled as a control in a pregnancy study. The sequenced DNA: TGTGCCAGCAGTCACCTTAGCGGGGGATCCTACAATGAGCAGTTCTTC. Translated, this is CASSHLSGGSYNEQFF.